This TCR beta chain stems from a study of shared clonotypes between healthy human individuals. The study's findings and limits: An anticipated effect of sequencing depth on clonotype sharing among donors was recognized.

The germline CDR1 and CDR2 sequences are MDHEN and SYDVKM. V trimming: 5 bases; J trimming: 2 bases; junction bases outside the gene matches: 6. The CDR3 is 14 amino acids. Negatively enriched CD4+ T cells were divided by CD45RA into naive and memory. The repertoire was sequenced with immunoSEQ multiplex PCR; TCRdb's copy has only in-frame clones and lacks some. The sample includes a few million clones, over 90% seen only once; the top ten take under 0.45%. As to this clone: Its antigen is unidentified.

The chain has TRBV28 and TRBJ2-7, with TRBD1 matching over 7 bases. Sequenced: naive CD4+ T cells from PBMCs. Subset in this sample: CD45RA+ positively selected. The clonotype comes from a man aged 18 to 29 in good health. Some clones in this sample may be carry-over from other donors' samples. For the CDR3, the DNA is TGTGCCAGCAGTCATGGACAGGCCCCCTACGAGCAGTACTTC. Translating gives CASSHGQAPYEQYF.